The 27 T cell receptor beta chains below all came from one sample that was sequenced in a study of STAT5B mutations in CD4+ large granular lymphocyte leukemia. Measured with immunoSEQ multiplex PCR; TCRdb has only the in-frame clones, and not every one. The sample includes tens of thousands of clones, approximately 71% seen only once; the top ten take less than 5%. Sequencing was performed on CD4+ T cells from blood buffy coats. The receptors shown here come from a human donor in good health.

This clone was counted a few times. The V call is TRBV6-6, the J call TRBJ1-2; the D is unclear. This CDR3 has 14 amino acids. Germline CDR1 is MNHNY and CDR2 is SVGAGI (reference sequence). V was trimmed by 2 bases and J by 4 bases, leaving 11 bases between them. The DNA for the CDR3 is TGTGCCAGCAGTTACGGTGCACAGCCCTATGGCTACACCTTC. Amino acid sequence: CASSYGAQPYGYTF.

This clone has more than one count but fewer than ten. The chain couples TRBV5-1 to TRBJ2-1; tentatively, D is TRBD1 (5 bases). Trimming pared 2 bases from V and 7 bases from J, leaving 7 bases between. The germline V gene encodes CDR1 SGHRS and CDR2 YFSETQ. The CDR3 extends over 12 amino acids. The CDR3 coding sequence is TGCGCCAGCAGCTTTCAGGGAAATGAGCAGTTCTTC. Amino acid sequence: CASSFQGNEQFF.

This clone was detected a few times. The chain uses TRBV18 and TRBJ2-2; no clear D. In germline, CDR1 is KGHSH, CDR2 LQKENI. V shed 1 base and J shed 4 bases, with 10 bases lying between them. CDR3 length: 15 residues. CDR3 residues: CASSPRSVVTGELFF. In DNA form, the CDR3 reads TGTGCCAGCTCACCACGGAGCGTAGTCACCGGGGAGCTGTTTTTT.

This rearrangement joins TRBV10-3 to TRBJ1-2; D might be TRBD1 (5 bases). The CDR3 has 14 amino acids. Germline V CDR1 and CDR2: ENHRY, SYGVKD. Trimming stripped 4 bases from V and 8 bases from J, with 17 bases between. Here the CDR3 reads CAISAAPGESGYTF. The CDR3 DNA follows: TGTGCCATCAGTGCCGCGCCGGGGGAATCGGGCTACACCTTC.

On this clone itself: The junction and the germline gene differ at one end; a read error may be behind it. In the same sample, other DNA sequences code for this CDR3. In nucleotides, the CDR3 is TGCGCCAGCAGGCAAGAAGAATGGGACAGCTACTATGGCTACACCTTC. Its translation: CASRQEEWDSYYGYTF. The chain recombines TRBV4-1 with TRBJ1-2; the match to TRBD1 covers 7 bases. Germline CDR1 MGHRA, CDR2 YSYEKL. The CDR3 is made up of 16 amino acids.

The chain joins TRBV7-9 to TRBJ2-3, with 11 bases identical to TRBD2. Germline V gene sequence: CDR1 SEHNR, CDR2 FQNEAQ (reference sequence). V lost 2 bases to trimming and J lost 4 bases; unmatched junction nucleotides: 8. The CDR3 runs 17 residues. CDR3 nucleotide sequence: TGTGCCAGCAGCTTACGGAGGCTAGCGGGAGGTGCAGATACGCAGTATTTT. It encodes CASSLRRLAGGADTQYF.

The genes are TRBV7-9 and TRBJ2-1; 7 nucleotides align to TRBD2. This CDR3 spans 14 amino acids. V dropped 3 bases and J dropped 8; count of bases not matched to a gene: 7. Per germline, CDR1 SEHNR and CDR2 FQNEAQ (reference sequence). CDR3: CASSLGGVRDEQFF. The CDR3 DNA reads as TGTGCCAGCAGCTTGGGGGGGGTGAGGGATGAGCAGTTCTTC.

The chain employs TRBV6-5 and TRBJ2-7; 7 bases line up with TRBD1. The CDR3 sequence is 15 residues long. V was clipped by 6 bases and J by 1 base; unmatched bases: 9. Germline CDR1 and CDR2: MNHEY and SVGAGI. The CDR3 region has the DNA TGTGCCAGCAGCCGCGAAGGGGGCCGATCCTACGAGCAGTACTTC. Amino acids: CASSREGGRSYEQYF.

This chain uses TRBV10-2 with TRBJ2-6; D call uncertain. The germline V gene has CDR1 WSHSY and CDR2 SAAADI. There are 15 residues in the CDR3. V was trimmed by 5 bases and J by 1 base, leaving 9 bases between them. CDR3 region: CASSNTRSGANVLTF. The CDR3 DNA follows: TGCGCCAGCAGTAACACCCGGTCTGGGGCCAACGTCCTGACTTTC.

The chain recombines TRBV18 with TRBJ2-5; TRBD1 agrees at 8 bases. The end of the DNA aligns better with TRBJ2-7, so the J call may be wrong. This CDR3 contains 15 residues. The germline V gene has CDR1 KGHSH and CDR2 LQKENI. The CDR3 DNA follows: TGTGCCAGCTCACCGATTGGGACAGGAACCTACGAGCAGTACTTC. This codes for CASSPIGTGTYEQYF.

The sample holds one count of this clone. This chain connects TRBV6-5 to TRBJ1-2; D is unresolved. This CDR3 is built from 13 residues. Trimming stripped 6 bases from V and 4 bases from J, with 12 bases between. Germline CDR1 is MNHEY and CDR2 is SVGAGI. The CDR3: CASRGITVYGYTF. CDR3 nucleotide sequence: TGTGCCAGCAGAGGGATTACAGTCTATGGCTACACCTTC.

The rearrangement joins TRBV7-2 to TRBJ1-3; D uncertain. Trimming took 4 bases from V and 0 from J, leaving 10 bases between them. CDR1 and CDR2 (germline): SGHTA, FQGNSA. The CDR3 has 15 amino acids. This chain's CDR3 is CASSSTVLSGNTIYF. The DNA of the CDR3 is TGTGCCAGCAGCTCCACGGTTCTCTCTGGAAACACCATATATTTT.

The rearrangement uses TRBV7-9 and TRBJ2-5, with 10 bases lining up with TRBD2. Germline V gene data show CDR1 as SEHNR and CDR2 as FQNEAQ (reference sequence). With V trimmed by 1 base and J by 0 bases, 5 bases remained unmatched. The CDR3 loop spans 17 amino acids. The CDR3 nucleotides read TGTGCCAGCAGCTTAGGTACAGCGGGAGGGTACCAAGAGACCCAGTACTTC. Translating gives CASSLGTAGGYQETQYF.

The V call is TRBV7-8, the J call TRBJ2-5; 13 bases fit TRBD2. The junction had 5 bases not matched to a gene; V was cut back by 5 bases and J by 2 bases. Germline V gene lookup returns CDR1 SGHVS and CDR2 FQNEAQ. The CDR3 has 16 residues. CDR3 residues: CASSPGTSGIQETQYF. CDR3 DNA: TGTGCCAGCAGCCCCGGGACTAGCGGGATTCAAGAGACCCAGTACTTC.

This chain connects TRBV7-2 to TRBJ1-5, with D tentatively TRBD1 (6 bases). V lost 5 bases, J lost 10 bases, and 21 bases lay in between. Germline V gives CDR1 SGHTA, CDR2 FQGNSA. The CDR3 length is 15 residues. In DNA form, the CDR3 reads TGTGCCAGCAGCCCCCTACAGGGTAATGTGGAACCCCAGCATTTT. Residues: CASSPLQGNVEPQHF.

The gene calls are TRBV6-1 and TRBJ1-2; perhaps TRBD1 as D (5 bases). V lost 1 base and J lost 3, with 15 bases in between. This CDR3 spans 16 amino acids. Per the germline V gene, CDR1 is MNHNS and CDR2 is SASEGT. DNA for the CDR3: TGTGCCAGCAGTGAAGGGGTGGGGCCGCGAGACTATGGCTACACCTTC. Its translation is CASSEGVGPRDYGYTF.

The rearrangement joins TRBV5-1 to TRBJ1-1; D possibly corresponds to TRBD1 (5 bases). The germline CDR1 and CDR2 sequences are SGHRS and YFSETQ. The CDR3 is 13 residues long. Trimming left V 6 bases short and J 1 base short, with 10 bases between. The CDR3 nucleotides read TGCGCCAGCACTAAAGGGGCGAACACTGAAGCTTTCTTT. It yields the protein CASTKGANTEAFF.

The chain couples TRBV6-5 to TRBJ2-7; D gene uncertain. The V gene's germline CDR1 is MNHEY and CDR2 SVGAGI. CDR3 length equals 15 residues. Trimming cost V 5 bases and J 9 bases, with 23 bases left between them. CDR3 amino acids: CASSTTFTPYEGQYF. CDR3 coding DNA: TGTGCCAGCAGTACTACCTTCACCCCCTACGAAGGGCAGTACTTC.

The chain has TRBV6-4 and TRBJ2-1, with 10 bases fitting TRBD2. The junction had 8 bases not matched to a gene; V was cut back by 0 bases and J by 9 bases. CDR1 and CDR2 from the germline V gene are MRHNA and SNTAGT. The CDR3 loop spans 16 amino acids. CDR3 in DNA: TGTGCCAGCAGTGACTCACAAGCGGGAGGGCCGTTTGAGCAGTTCTTC. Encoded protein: CASSDSQAGGPFEQFF.

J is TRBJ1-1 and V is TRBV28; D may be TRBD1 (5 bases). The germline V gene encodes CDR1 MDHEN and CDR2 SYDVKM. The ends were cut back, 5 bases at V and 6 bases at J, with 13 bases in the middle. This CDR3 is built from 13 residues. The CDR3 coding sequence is TGTGCCAGCAGTGTGGGTGTGGGGGCTGAAGCTTTCTTT. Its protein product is CASSVGVGAEAFF. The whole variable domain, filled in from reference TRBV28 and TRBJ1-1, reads DVKVTQSSRYLVKRTGEKVFLECVQDMDHENMFWYRQDPGLGLRLIYFSYDVKMKEKGDIPEGYSVSREKKERFSLILESASTNQTSMYLCASSVGVGAEAFFGQGTRLTVV.

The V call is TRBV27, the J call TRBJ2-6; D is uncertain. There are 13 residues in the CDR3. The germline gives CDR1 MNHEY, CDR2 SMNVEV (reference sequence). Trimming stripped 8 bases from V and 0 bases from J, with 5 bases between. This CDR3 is CASRSSGANVLTF. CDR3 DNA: TGTGCCAGCCGGAGCTCTGGGGCCAACGTCCTGACTTTC. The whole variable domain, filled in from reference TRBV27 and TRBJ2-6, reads EAQVTQNPRYLITVTGKKLTVTCSQNMNHEYMSWYRQDPGLGLRQIYYSMNVEVTDKGDVPEGYKVSRKEKRNFPLILESPSPNQTSLYFCASRSSGANVLTFGAGSRLTVL.

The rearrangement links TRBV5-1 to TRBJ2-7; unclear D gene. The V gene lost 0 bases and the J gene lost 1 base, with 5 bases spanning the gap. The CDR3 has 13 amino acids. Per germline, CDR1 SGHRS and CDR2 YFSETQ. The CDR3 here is CASSLAASYEQYF. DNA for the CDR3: TGCGCCAGCAGCTTGGCGGCATCCTACGAGCAGTACTTC.

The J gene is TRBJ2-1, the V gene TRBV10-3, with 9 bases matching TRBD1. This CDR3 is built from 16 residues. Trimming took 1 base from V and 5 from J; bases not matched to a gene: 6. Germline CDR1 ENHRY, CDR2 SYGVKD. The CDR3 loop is CAISELGQGGNNEQFF. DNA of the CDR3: TGTGCCATCAGTGAGTTGGGACAGGGAGGAAACAATGAGCAGTTCTTC.

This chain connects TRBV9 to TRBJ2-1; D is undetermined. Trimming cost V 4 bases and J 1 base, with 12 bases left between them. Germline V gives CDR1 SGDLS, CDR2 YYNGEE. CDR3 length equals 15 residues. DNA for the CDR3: TGTGCCAGCAGCCGGGCTAGGGAATCCTACAATGAGCAGTTCTTC. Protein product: CASSRARESYNEQFF. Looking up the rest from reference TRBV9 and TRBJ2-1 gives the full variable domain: DSGVTQTPKHLITATGQRVTLRCSPRSGDLSVYWYQQSLDQGLQFLIQYYNGEERAKGNILERFSAQQFPDLHSELNLSSLELGDSALYFCASSRARESYNEQFFGPGTRLTVL.

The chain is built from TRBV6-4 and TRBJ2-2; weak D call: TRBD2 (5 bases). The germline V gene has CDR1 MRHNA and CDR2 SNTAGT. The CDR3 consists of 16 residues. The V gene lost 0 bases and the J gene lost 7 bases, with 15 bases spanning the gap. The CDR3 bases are TGTGCCAGCAGTGACTCGGGGAGAGGGTACGGCGGGGAGCTGTTTTTT. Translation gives CASSDSGRGYGGELFF.

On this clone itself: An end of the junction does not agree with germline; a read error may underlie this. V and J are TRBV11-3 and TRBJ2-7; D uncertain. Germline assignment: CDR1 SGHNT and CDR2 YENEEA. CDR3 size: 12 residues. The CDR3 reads CASSLRSHEQYF. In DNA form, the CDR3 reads TGTGCCAGCAGCCTCCGCTCCCACGAGCAGTACTTC.

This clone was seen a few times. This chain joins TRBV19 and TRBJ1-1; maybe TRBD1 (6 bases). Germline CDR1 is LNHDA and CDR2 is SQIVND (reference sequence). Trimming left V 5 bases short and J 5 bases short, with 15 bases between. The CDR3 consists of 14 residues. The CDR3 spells CASSVRQVRTEAFF. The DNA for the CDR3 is TGTGCCAGTAGTGTACGACAGGTGAGGACTGAAGCTTTCTTT.